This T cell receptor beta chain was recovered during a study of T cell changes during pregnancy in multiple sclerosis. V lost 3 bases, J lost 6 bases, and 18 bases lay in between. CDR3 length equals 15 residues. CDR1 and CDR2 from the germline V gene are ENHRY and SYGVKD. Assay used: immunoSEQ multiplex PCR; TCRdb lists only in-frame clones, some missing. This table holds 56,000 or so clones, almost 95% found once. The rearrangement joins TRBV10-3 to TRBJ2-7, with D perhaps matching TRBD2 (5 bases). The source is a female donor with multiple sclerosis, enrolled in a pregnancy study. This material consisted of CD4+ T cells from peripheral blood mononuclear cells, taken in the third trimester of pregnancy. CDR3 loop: CAISEFGGSGGEQYF. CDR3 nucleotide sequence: TGTGCCATCAGTGAATTTGGTGGGAGCGGAGGCGAGCAGTACTTC.